Listed below are T cell receptor beta chains from one sample, sequenced in a study of identifying expanded T cells in peripheral blood. Sequenced by immunoSEQ multiplex PCR; TCRdb stores in-frame clones only, minus some. Among under 85,000 clones listed, 80% to 85% were seen once. The sample was blood. The receptors were sampled from a person aged 18-69 years in good health. Each CDR3 is given with its conserved first and last residue. A D gene is named only where the DNA matches it firmly. Clone size, where shown, is once, few, many, or a class for clones that have expanded.

D gene	J gene	clone size	V gene	CDR3 DNA	CDR3 protein
TRBD2	TRBJ2-5	once	TRBV4-1	TGCGCCAGCAGCCAAGATGGTTTGGCGGGAGTGAGAGAGACCCAGTACTTC	CASSQDGLAGVRETQYF
NA	TRBJ2-6	NA	TRBV14	TGTGCCAGCAGCCCAGTCGGGGGCTCTGGGGCCAACGTCCTGACTTTC	CASSPVGGSGANVLTF
NA	TRBJ2-7	NA	TRBV4-1	TGCGCCAGCAGCTCAGGGTTGCGGGGCCACTCCTACGAGCAGTACTTC	CASSSGLRGHSYEQYF
NA	TRBJ2-2	NA	TRBV5-1	TGCGCCAGCAGCTTAACCCCGACGGCGGACACCGGGGAGCTGTTTTTT	CASSLTPTADTGELFF
TRBD1	TRBJ1-2	once	TRBV2	TGTGCCAGCAGTGTTCTGACAGGGAATGGCTACACCTTC	CASSVLTGNGYTF
NA	TRBJ2-7	once	TRBV11-2	TGTGCCAGCAGCTTACTTGTGGGCTCCTACGAGCAGTACTTC	CASSLLVGSYEQYF
NA	TRBJ1-3	NA	TRBV7-8	TGTGCCAGCAGCGTGGACAAAGGAAACACCATATATTTT	CASSVDKGNTIYF
TRBD1	TRBJ2-3	few	TRBV7-2	TGTGCCAGCAGTCGCACTCATTCGGGGACAGGCACAGATACGCAGTATTTT	CASSRTHSGTGTDTQYF
TRBD2	TRBJ2-7	NA	TRBV18	TGTGCCAGCTCACCGGAAGCGGGAGTGGGCAACTACGAGCAGTACTTC	CASSPEAGVGNYEQYF
NA	TRBJ1-1	NA	TRBV7-9	TGTGCCAGCAGCTTAGGGACAACAGTTGCTTTCTTT	CASSLGTTVAFF
NA	TRBJ2-5	NA	TRBV7-6	TGTGCCAGCAGCTTAGCGGGCCCCCTGACAGAGACCCAGTACTTC	CASSLAGPLTETQYF
NA	TRBJ1-1	NA	TRBV9	TGTGCCAGCAGCGTAGGGAAGGGACCGAACACTGAAGCTTTCTTT	CASSVGKGPNTEAFF
TRBD1	TRBJ2-7	NA	TRBV19	TGTGCCAGTAGTAAGGGGGCCTTGACCTACGAGCAGTACTTC	CASSKGALTYEQYF
TRBD2	TRBJ2-7	NA	TRBV28	TGTGCCAGCAGGAAGAGCGGGAGGGCCTACGAGCAGTACTTC	CASRKSGRAYEQYF
TRBD1	TRBJ1-1	NA	TRBV7-7	TGTGCTAGCAGTCTAAACAGGGGCACTGAAGCTTTCTTT	CASSLNRGTEAFF
TRBD1	TRBJ2-7	NA	TRBV18	TGTGCCAGCTCACCAGGGGGACAGGGGGCAGCCGAGCAGTACTTC	CASSPGGQGAAEQYF
TRBD1	TRBJ2-7	NA	TRBV7-2	TGTGCCAGCAGCTGGAGCGAGGGGGCTTACTCCTACGAGCAGTACTTC	CASSWSEGAYSYEQYF
NA	TRBJ2-2	NA	TRBV6-5	TGTGCCAGCAGTAAAACCCCGGGGACCGGGGAGCTGTTTTTT	CASSKTPGTGELFF
NA	TRBJ1-4	NA	TRBV30	TGTGCCTGGAGTCCGGGCCTAGGAGATGAAAAACTGTTTTTT	CAWSPGLGDEKLFF
NA	TRBJ1-3	NA	TRBV15	TGTGCCACCAGCAGAGATAGGGGGGGAAACACCATATATTTT	CATSRDRGGNTIYF